This T cell receptor beta chain came from a study of blood T cell repertoires in COVID-19. The V end was cut by 6 bases, the J end by 0 bases, with 24 bases between. The CDR3 length is 20 residues. Per germline, CDR1 LNHDA and CDR2 SQIVND (reference sequence). The repertoire was sequenced with immunoSEQ multiplex PCR; TCRdb's copy has only in-frame clones and lacks some. Of about 59,000 clones listed, about 73% are singletons. The chain joins TRBV19 to TRBJ1-6; D might be TRBD1 (5 bases). The sequenced material came from peripheral blood. The source is a woman aged 70-85 years with acute or convalescent COVID-19. The CDR3, as DNA: TGTGCCAGTAGCAGAAACCAGGGCCCATCGCGGACCTCCTATAATTCACCCCTCCACTTT. Translating it yields CASSRNQGPSRTSYNSPLHF.